This T cell receptor beta chain was obtained from a study of post-analysis software for immune sequencing data. Across the study: The disease courses covered relapsing-remitting, secondary progressive and progressive-relapsing multiple sclerosis.

Germline-derived CDR1 and CDR2 are SGHRS and YFSETQ. CDR3 length equals 16 residues. cDNA libraries of TCR beta carried unique molecular identifiers. Each batch of 1 to 10 million T cells produced 400,000 to 650,000 cDNA molecules. TCRdb re-called the PCR reads with MiXCR, one entry per CDR3 protein. The table shows hundreds of thousands of distinct CDR3 sequences, with approximately 53% occurring only once. Study results and caveats: Multiple sclerosis patients showed significantly lower normalized Chao1 diversity than controls did. Among several TRBV segments more frequent in patients than controls were TRBV5-6, TRBV5-1 and TRBV20-1.

As concerns this clonotype: The antigen is undetermined.

The chain is built from TRBV5-1 and TRBJ2-4, with 11 bases identical to TRBD1. The DNA end favors TRBJ2-7, so the J call may be wrong. This sequence was found in a girl aged 10 to 17 with multiple sclerosis. Sequenced material: blood. The CDR3 reads CASSLGQGARAYEQYF. In nucleotides, the CDR3 is TGCGCCAGCAGCCTTGGACAGGGGGCGCGCGCCTACGAGCAGTACTTC.